The 21 T cell receptor beta chains listed next were all sequenced from one sample in a study of early T cells in non-severe SARS-CoV-2 infection. TCRdb called the 5' RACE reads again in MiXCR, with one record for every CDR3 protein. The sample gives around 63,000 distinct CDR3 sequences, 9% to 10% of which show up once; roughly 15% is in the top ten. The sequencing here drew on whole blood, taken at baseline. The receptor source for this set is an adult who was a healthcare worker with PCR-confirmed SARS-CoV-2 infection or an uninfected control (not recorded which).

This clonotype was observed many times. This chain connects TRBV7-9 to TRBJ1-6; D unclear. V was clipped by 5 bases and J by 9 bases, with 20 bases between them. The germline V gene encodes CDR1 SEHNR and CDR2 FQNEAQ (reference sequence). This CDR3 is 16 amino acids long. CDR3 sequence reads: CASSPIEAFFGSPLHF. The DNA for the CDR3 is TGTGCCAGCAGCCCAATAGAGGCTTTTTTCGGTTCACCCCTCCACTTT.

The chain combines TRBV24-1 with TRBJ1-1; TRBD1 aligns across 9 bases. V lost 2 bases to trimming and J lost 5 bases; unmatched junction nucleotides: 8. Germline assignment: CDR1 KGHDR and CDR2 SFDVKD. The CDR3 spans 16 residues. The chain's CDR3 is CATSDSSGTGSTEAFF. The CDR3 coding sequence is TGTGCCACCAGTGATTCCTCCGGGACAGGGTCAACTGAAGCTTTCTTT.

The V gene is TRBV11-2, the J gene TRBJ2-5, with 10 bases that match TRBD1. Germline CDR1 and CDR2: SGHAT and FQNNGV. This CDR3 contains 16 residues. Germline trimming cut 5 bases from V and 7 bases from J; bases unmatched to any gene: 13. The CDR3 sequence is CASSPPGRQGAGTQYF. DNA for the CDR3: TGTGCCAGCAGCCCCCCGGGGCGACAGGGGGCAGGGACCCAGTACTTC.

The chain couples TRBV9 to TRBJ2-1; 10 bases fit TRBD2. The length of the CDR3 is 14 residues. Germline V gene data show CDR1 as SGDLS and CDR2 as YYNGEE. Trimming took 3 bases from V and 6 from J; bases not matched to a gene: 3. The CDR3 region is CASSAGLASNEQFF. The CDR3 bases are TGTGCCAGCAGCGCGGGACTAGCGAGCAATGAGCAGTTCTTC.

This clonotype was counted at least ten times. The J gene is TRBJ2-7, the V gene TRBV15; D unresolved. The CDR3 runs 13 residues. Trimming took off 5 bases at V and 2 bases at J, with 10 bases between the two ends. Per germline, CDR1 LNHNV and CDR2 YYDKDF (reference sequence). The CDR3 bases are TGTGCCACCAGCGATGACACTACCTACGAGCAGTACTTC. Translating gives CATSDDTTYEQYF.

The sample holds many counts of this clonotype. The CDR3 coding sequence is TGTGCCAGCAGTCGTGACACCTACGAGCAGTACTTC. Residues: CASSRDTYEQYF. This chain joins TRBV28 and TRBJ2-7; D not resolved. V lost 5 bases, J lost 2 bases, and 7 bases lay in between. The CDR3 loop spans 12 amino acids. The germline V gene encodes CDR1 MDHEN and CDR2 SYDVKM.

There are a few counts of this clonotype. The chain is built from TRBV5-6 and TRBJ2-7; no firm D call. The CDR3 spans 12 residues. Trimming took 5 bases from V and 0 from J, leaving 6 bases between them. From germline, CDR1 is SGHDT and CDR2 YYEEEE. The CDR3: CASRKYSYEQYF. As DNA, the CDR3 is TGTGCCAGCAGAAAATACTCCTACGAGCAGTACTTC.

The rearrangement links TRBV3-1 to TRBJ2-1, with a tentative D call TRBD2 (5 bases). Per germline, CDR1 LGHDT and CDR2 YNNKEL (reference sequence). This CDR3 spans 18 amino acids. V lost 1 base, J lost 1 base, and 17 bases lay in between. CDR3 nucleotides: TGTGCCAGCAGCCAAGTTCTCCCCACTAGTTGGTCCTACAATGAGCAGTTCTTC. Translating it yields CASSQVLPTSWSYNEQFF.

This rearrangement joins TRBV7-9 to TRBJ2-7; TRBD1 agrees at 7 bases. Germline lookup yields CDR1 SEHNR and CDR2 FQNEAQ (reference sequence). The trim removed 3 bases at V and 6 bases at J, leaving 8 bases unmatched. The CDR3 totals 14 residues. This CDR3 is CASSLERDSSEQYF. CDR3 DNA: TGTGCCAGCAGCTTGGAACGGGACAGCTCCGAGCAGTACTTC.

This clonotype was counted at least ten times. The junction departs from germline at one end; a sequencing error may be responsible. This chain uses TRBV30 with TRBJ2-2, with TRBD2 as a possible D gene (5 bases). CDR3 length equals 14 residues. From germline, CDR1 is GTSNPN and CDR2 SVGIG (reference sequence). CDR3 region: CAWSAGLDTWELFF. CDR3 nucleotide sequence: TGTGCCTGGAGTGCTGGACTCGACACCTGGGAGCTGTTTTTT.

At least ten counts were recorded for this clonotype. This chain joins TRBV6-1 and TRBJ1-5; no reliable D call. V lost 2 bases and J 5 bases, leaving 10 bases between the germline ends. Germline CDR1 reads MNHNS; CDR2 reads SASEGT. The CDR3 contains 14 residues. CDR3 loop: CASSELRGYQPQHF. The CDR3 DNA reads as TGTGCCAGCAGTGAATTGAGAGGGTATCAGCCCCAGCATTTT.

The J gene is TRBJ2-7, the V gene TRBV10-2, with TRBD1 matching over 8 bases. Germline V lookup: CDR1 WSHSY, CDR2 SAAADI. Germline trimming cut 10 bases from V and 5 bases from J; bases unmatched to any gene: 7. The CDR3 length is 12 residues. CDR3 nucleotides: TGCGCCACGGCGGAACAGGGGGACGAGCAGTACTTC. It translates to CATAEQGDEQYF.

The V and J genes are TRBV20-1 and TRBJ2-3; D perhaps matches TRBD1 (6 bases). Germline V gene data show CDR1 as DFQATT and CDR2 as SNEGSKA (reference sequence). This CDR3 has 14 amino acids. The DNA for the CDR3 is TGCAGCCTCTTCAGACGGGACAACCGAGTTACGCAGTATTTT. Translated, it gives CSLFRRDNRVTQYF.

In this sample, this clonotype turned up once. The gene calls are TRBV20-1 and TRBJ1-2; D remains unclear. V was clipped by 1 base and J by 4 bases, with 13 bases between them. The germline V gene has CDR1 DFQATT and CDR2 SNEGSKA (reference sequence). The CDR3 has 14 amino acids. The CDR3, as DNA: TGCAGTGCTAGAGGAGGCAGAACAATCTATGGCTACACCTTC. Amino acids: CSARGGRTIYGYTF.

A few counts support this clonotype. The chain uses TRBV20-1 and TRBJ2-2; D remains ambiguous. Trimming took 1 base from V and 1 from J, leaving 10 bases between them. Germline loops: CDR1 DFQATT, CDR2 SNEGSKA (reference sequence). The CDR3 covers 15 residues. This chain's CDR3 is CSARARVLNTGELFF. CDR3 in DNA: TGCAGTGCTAGAGCAAGAGTACTGAACACCGGGGAGCTGTTTTTT.

The table lists this clonotype with many counts. This chain uses TRBV5-5 with TRBJ1-5, with 8 bases matching TRBD1. With 2 bases clipped from V and 0 bases from J, the junction kept 10 bases outside the gene matches. The CDR3 is 18 amino acids. Germline CDR1 SGHKS, CDR2 YYEKEE (reference sequence). The CDR3 DNA follows: TGTGCCAGCAGCTTTGGGGACAGGTCCATGGATAGCAATCAGCCCCAGCATTTT. Translated: CASSFGDRSMDSNQPQHF.

This clonotype was seen more than once but under ten times. V gene TRBV20-1 combines with J gene TRBJ2-1; unclear D gene. CDR3 length: 15 amino acids. Trimming cost V 5 bases and J 2 bases, with 16 bases left between them. Looked up from germline, CDR1 is DFQATT and CDR2 is SNEGSKA (reference sequence). CDR3 protein: CSAPLPAGAYNEQFF. The CDR3 DNA is TGCAGTGCTCCCCTACCGGCCGGAGCCTACAATGAGCAGTTCTTC.

The rearrangement uses TRBV29-1 and TRBJ2-3, with unresolved D. This CDR3 comprises 13 residues. Trimming stripped 4 bases from V and 6 bases from J, with 14 bases between. CDR1 is SQVTM, CDR2 ANQGSEA, per germline. The CDR3 protein is CSVVRATSDTQYF. CDR3 DNA: TGCAGCGTTGTCCGGGCTACCTCGGATACGCAGTATTTT.

CDR3 nucleotide sequence: TGTGCCAGCAGGAACAGGGGGCTGGCCGGGGAGCTGTTTTTT. It encodes CASRNRGLAGELFF. V gene TRBV28 combines with J gene TRBJ2-2; 9 bases are shared with TRBD1. The germline gives CDR1 MDHEN, CDR2 SYDVKM. V trimming: 6 bases; J trimming: 6 bases; junction bases outside the gene matches: 5. CDR3 length: 14 residues. Supplemented by reference TRBV28 and TRBJ2-2, the full variable domain reads DVKVTQSSRYLVKRTGEKVFLECVQDMDHENMFWYRQDPGLGLRLIYFSYDVKMKEKGDIPEGYSVSREKKERFSLILESASTNQTSMYLCASRNRGLAGELFFGEGSRLTVL.

This clonotype was picked up a small number of times. J is TRBJ2-7 and V is TRBV6-5; 9 bases fit TRBD2. The CDR3 runs to 15 residues. The V and J ends lost 3 bases and 5 bases, in that order; junction bases with no gene match: 8. The germline V gene has CDR1 MNHEY and CDR2 SVGAGI. The CDR3: CASSYRGAGGHEQYF. CDR3 bases: TGTGCCAGCAGTTATCGGGGAGCGGGAGGCCACGAGCAGTACTTC.

This clonotype was recorded at least ten times. This chain links TRBV19 with TRBJ2-1; no clear D. CDR1 LNHDA and CDR2 SQIVND come from the germline V gene (reference sequence). CDR3 length: 11 amino acids. Trimming removed 5 bases at V and 5 bases at J, with 4 bases between. CDR3 DNA: TGTGCCAGTAGTTCCAACAATGAGCAGTTCTTC. Translated, it gives CASSSNNEQFF.